Listed here are 27 T cell receptor beta chains from one sample, sequenced in a study of regulatory T cells in long-lasting Graves disease (dated by TCRdb to the early 2020s). The library was made by multiplex PCR. Sequencing relied on an Illumina HiSeq 4000. CDR3 regions were amplified by Arm-PCR with iRepertoire HTBI primers to construct TCR beta libraries. TCRdb reprocessing: public reads trimmed at Q25 with fastp, clones called with MiXCR, in-frame beta chains kept. Identical CDR3 protein sequences are pooled into one entry, listed with their most common genes and DNA. Here the sample has around 250,000 distinct CDR3 sequences; more than 15% occur a single time. In total, the top ten clones hold about 14% of the sample. The time point label on this specimen signifies: newly diagnosed GD, antithyroid drugs for less than 3 months. For both TCR sequencing and RNA sequencing, RNA was extracted from PBMCs using TRIzol.

This sample was also put to use in a study of T cells in Graves' hyperthyroidism and ophthalmopathy.

The starting material was peripheral blood mononuclear cells (PBMCs), obtained at new diagnosis, from a patient treated with antithyroid drugs. Source of these receptors: a woman in her 30s with Graves disease. Donor details come from another sample of the same person, matched by shared clones.

This clonotype was counted at least ten times. This rearrangement joins TRBV6-2 or TRBV6-3 to TRBJ2-5; weak D call: TRBD2 (6 bases). Germline CDR1 is MNHEY and CDR2 is SVGEGT. This CDR3 has 13 residues. The germline V and J ends were trimmed by 6 bases and 5 bases, with 13 bases remaining between them. The CDR3 sequence is CASREGNVETQYF. The CDR3 nucleotides are TGTGCCAGCAGGGAGGGAAATGTGGAGACCCAGTACTTC.

This CDR3 is CASSQDLGLTEAFF. The CDR3 nucleotides are TGCGCCAGCAGCCAAGATTTGGGGCTTACTGAAGCTTTCTTT. The genes are TRBV4-1 and TRBJ1-1, with TRBD1 as a possible D gene (5 bases). CDR1 is MGHRA and CDR2 is YSYEKL in the germline V gene. CDR3 size: 14 residues. V dropped 0 bases and J dropped 5 bases, with 10 bases sitting between them.

There are many counts of this clonotype. The V call is TRBV5-1, the J call TRBJ2-2; D possibly matches TRBD1 or TRBD2 (5 bases each). V was trimmed by 5 bases and J by 4 bases, leaving 12 bases between them. The CDR3 is made up of 14 amino acids. Germline lookup yields CDR1 SGHRS and CDR2 YFSETQ. The CDR3 region is CASSSRGGTGELFF. In DNA, the CDR3 is TGCGCCAGCAGTTCACGGGGCGGCACCGGGGAGCTGTTTTTT.

There are many counts of this clonotype. The J gene is TRBJ1-5, the V gene TRBV10-2; 7 positions match TRBD1. V shed 8 bases, J shed 4 bases, and the junction held 5 bases outside the gene matches. This CDR3 spans 13 amino acids. Germline V CDR1 and CDR2: WSHSY, SAAADI. In DNA, the CDR3 is TGCGCCAGCTCCGGGACAGCGAATCAGCCCCAGCATTTT. It yields the protein CASSGTANQPQHF.

The chain combines TRBV2 with TRBJ2-1, with TRBD1 matching over 9 bases. Germline V CDR1 and CDR2: SNHLY, FYNNEI. With 8 bases clipped from V and 5 bases from J, the junction kept 7 bases outside the gene matches. The CDR3 is 14 amino acids. As DNA, the CDR3 is TGTGCCAGCCTCCGCGGGACAGGGAACAATGAGCAGTTCTTC. Translated, it gives CASLRGTGNNEQFF.

This clonotype was seen at least ten times. The genes are TRBV12-3 or TRBV12-4 and TRBJ2-1; 14 bases fit TRBD2. The trim removed 6 bases at V and 9 bases at J, leaving 7 bases unmatched. The CDR3 contains 15 residues. CDR3 nucleotide sequence: TGTGCCAGCAGCCCGGGACTAGCGGGGGTTGGTGAGCAGTTCTTC. Its protein is CASSPGLAGVGEQFF.

This sequence joins TRBV20-1 and TRBJ1-1, with D hard to call. V was cut by 1 base and J by 2 bases, with 11 bases left in between. Germline-derived CDR1 and CDR2 are DFQATT and SNEGSKA (reference sequence). The CDR3 has 14 residues. CDR3 loop: CSARAGGSNTEAFF. CDR3 nucleotide sequence: TGCAGTGCTAGAGCCGGTGGCAGTAACACTGAAGCTTTCTTT.

Points on this clonotype: Given a much more abundant clone one base away, this may be a read error. The J gene is TRBJ1-4, the V gene TRBV2; possible D gene TRBD1, 5 bases. This CDR3 contains 14 residues. From germline, CDR1 is SNHLY and CDR2 FYNNEI. The DNA of the CDR3 is TGTGCCAGCACCAAGACAGAAACTGATGAAAAACTGTTTTTT. Residues: CASTKTETDEKLFF.

This clonotype was recorded at least ten times. The V gene is TRBV7-2, the J gene TRBJ2-3; maybe TRBD2 (7 bases). This CDR3 region has 13 residues. The V gene lost 5 bases and the J gene lost 5 bases, with 11 bases spanning the gap. Per the germline V gene, CDR1 is SGHTA and CDR2 is FQGNSA. CDR3 protein: CASSRGARDTQYF. The CDR3 region has the DNA TGTGCCAGCAGCCGGGGGGCTCGAGATACGCAGTATTTT.

The sample holds many counts of this clonotype. V and J are TRBV29-1 and TRBJ2-2; D unclear. V lost 2 bases and J 6 bases, leaving 7 bases between the germline ends. CDR1 is SQVTM and CDR2 is ANQGSEA in the germline V gene. CDR3 length: 12 residues. CDR3 DNA: TGCAGCGTTGAAATTGCGTCCGGGGAGCTGTTTTTT. Its translation: CSVEIASGELFF.

This clonotype was seen at least ten times. The chain recombines TRBV6-1 with TRBJ1-1; 7 positions agree with TRBD1. V gave up 5 bases and J gave up 7 bases; unmatched junction bases: 13. The CDR3 covers 15 residues. The germline V gene has CDR1 MNHNS and CDR2 SASEGT. The CDR3 coding sequence is TGTGCCAGCAGTCAAACACAGGGGAGGTTGGGTGAAGCTTTCTTT. It yields the protein CASSQTQGRLGEAFF.

This clonotype was recorded many times. V gene TRBV7-3 combines with J gene TRBJ2-3; the match to TRBD2 covers 12 bases. CDR3 length: 16 amino acids. Germline loops: CDR1 SGHTA, CDR2 FQGTGA. Trimming at V came to 1 base and at J to 4 bases, leaving 3 bases not matched to a gene. The CDR3 DNA is TGTGCCAGCAGCTTAAGGCCTAGCGGGGGGGCAGATACGCAGTATTTT. Its protein product is CASSLRPSGGADTQYF.

Many counts were recorded for this clonotype. The genes are TRBV29-1 and TRBJ2-7; either TRBD1 or TRBD2 may supply D (7 bases each). The CDR3 is made up of 15 amino acids. V was cut by 1 base and J by 4 bases, with 17 bases left in between. Germline values: CDR1 SQVTM, CDR2 ANQGSEA. CDR3 protein: CSVEGRAGGGYEQYF. The CDR3 DNA follows: TGCAGCGTTGAAGGACGGGCAGGGGGAGGGTACGAGCAGTACTTC.

The chain is built from TRBV7-9 and TRBJ2-1; 7 bases are a match to TRBD2. V was clipped by 3 bases and J by 6 bases; unmatched bases: 5. From germline, CDR1 is SEHNR and CDR2 FQNEAQ (reference sequence). The CDR3 is 14 residues long. The CDR3 loop reads CASSLAGASNEQFF. CDR3 in DNA: TGTGCCAGCAGCTTGGCGGGAGCAAGCAATGAGCAGTTCTTC. Combining the CDR3 with reference TRBV7-9 and TRBJ2-1 gives the whole variable domain DTGVSQNPRHKITKRGQNVTFRCDPISEHNRLYWYRQTLGQGPEFLTYFQNEAQLEKSRLLSDRFSAERPKGSFSTLEIQRTEQGDSAMYLCASSLAGASNEQFFGPGTRLTVL.

This clonotype has more than one count but fewer than ten. A far larger clone differs by one base, so this is likely a read error. The V call is TRBV11-2, the J call TRBJ1-1; D is unresolved. CDR1 is SGHAT and CDR2 is FQNNGV in the germline V gene. The germline V and J ends were trimmed by 6 bases and 1 base, with 12 bases remaining between them. The CDR3 contains 14 residues. CDR3 in amino acids: CASRKPLPNTEAFF. DNA for the CDR3: TGTGCCAGCAGAAAGCCTTTACCGAACACTGAAGCTTTCTTT.

There are a few counts of this clonotype. The J gene is TRBJ2-5, the V gene TRBV12-3 or TRBV12-4; TRBD2 might be the D (6 bases). The CDR3 runs to 13 residues. Trimming took 5 bases from V and 5 from J, leaving 12 bases between them. CDR3: CASSVRGSETQYF. CDR3 nucleotides: TGTGCCAGCAGTGTACGGGGGTCCGAGACCCAGTACTTC.

This clonotype was found many times. An end of the junction differs from the germline gene, which may be a read error. The chain combines TRBV13 with TRBJ2-1; 11 bases are a match to TRBD1. The germline CDR1 and CDR2 sequences are PRHDT and FYEKMQ (reference sequence). This CDR3 spans 14 amino acids. The CDR3 loop reads CVSSLGQGASEQFF. CDR3 nucleotide sequence: TGTGTCAGCAGCTTAGGACAGGGGGCTAGTGAGCAGTTCTTC. Full variable domain (missing parts from reference TRBV13 and TRBJ2-1): AAGVIQSPRHLIKEKRETATLKCYPIPRHDTVYWYQQGPGQDPQFLISFYEKMQSDKGSIPDRFSAQQFSDYHSELNMSSLELGDSALYFCVSSLGQGASEQFFGPGTRLTVL.

Only a few counts were recorded for this clonotype. This sequence joins TRBV19 and TRBJ1-1; 8 bases agree with TRBD1. CDR3 length: 15 amino acids. CDR1 is LNHDA, CDR2 SQIVND, per germline (reference sequence). Trimming cost V 3 bases and J 7 bases; bases outside gene matches: 10. CDR3 in DNA: TGTGCCAGTAGTATTCAGGGGGCGATCTCGATTGAAGCTTTCTTT. Amino acids: CASSIQGAISIEAFF.

This clonotype was seen ten or more times. This chain links TRBV7-6 with TRBJ1-5; the match to TRBD1 covers 7 bases. The CDR3 runs 14 residues. V lost 5 bases, J lost 6 bases, and 7 bases stayed unmatched. Germline V gene lookup returns CDR1 SGHVS and CDR2 FNYEAQ. This CDR3 is CASSRDSGVQPQHF. The CDR3 nucleotides read TGTGCCAGCAGCCGGGACAGCGGGGTTCAGCCCCAGCATTTT.

In its sample, this clonotype was seen many times. The CDR3 bases are TGTGCCACCTGGCCCCCTGGCTATGGCTACACCTTC. Translated: CATWPPGYGYTF. The V and J genes are TRBV6-1 and TRBJ1-2; D ambiguous. The ends were cut back, 10 bases at V and 4 bases at J, with 13 bases in the middle. CDR1 MNHNS and CDR2 SASEGT come from the germline V gene. CDR3 length: 12 amino acids.

This clonotype was seen at least ten times. This chain connects TRBV5-4 to TRBJ2-4; weak D call: TRBD2 (6 bases). V gave up 5 bases and J gave up 1 base, with 22 bases separating them. Germline assignment: CDR1 SGHNT and CDR2 YYREEE (reference sequence). The CDR3 contains 18 residues. CDR3 nucleotides: TGTGCCAGCAGGGGGGAGGAACTAGGTGGGTTGGCCAAAAACATTCAGTACTTC. Translated: CASRGEELGGLAKNIQYF.

This clonotype was counted ten times or more. The V gene is TRBV5-1, the J gene TRBJ2-1; no clear D gene. V was clipped by 1 base and J by 6 bases, with 11 bases between them. This CDR3 has 14 amino acids. Per the germline V gene, CDR1 is SGHRS and CDR2 is YFSETQ. CDR3 amino acids: CASSLKVGFNEQFF. In nucleotides, the CDR3 is TGCGCCAGCAGCTTGAAGGTGGGGTTCAATGAGCAGTTCTTC.

This clonotype was picked up one time. With a far larger clone one base away, a read error is the likely cause. The chain couples TRBV11-2 to TRBJ1-1; D gene ambiguous. Trimming removed 8 bases from V and 0 bases from J, with 13 bases in between. This CDR3 is 14 amino acids long. Germline values: CDR1 SGHAT, CDR2 FQNNGV. CDR3 DNA: TGTGCCAGCGGCCAACTTTCCATGAACACTGAAGCTTTCTTT. Translation: CASGQLSMNTEAFF.

V is TRBV19 and J is TRBJ1-2, with TRBD1 matching over 7 bases. Germline V gene sequence: CDR1 LNHDA, CDR2 SQIVND (reference sequence). This CDR3 is 17 amino acids long. V was pared by 5 bases and J by 5 bases, with 17 bases of the junction left unmatched. This CDR3 reads CASSAPGQKPSDYGYTF. The CDR3 coding sequence is TGTGCCAGTAGTGCACCGGGACAGAAACCCAGCGATTATGGCTACACCTTC.

This clonotype was observed many times. The chain couples TRBV3-1 to TRBJ1-4, with D unclear. Germline loops: CDR1 LGHDT, CDR2 YNNKEL (reference sequence). This CDR3 spans 12 amino acids. V was pared by 3 bases and J by 11 bases, with 10 bases between. The CDR3 loop reads CASSHDKAKLFF. Written as DNA, the CDR3 is TGTGCCAGCAGCCATGATAAGGCGAAACTGTTTTTT.

Ten or more counts support this clonotype. This rearrangement joins TRBV11-2 to TRBJ2-5; 8 bases are a match to TRBD2. Germline V gives CDR1 SGHAT, CDR2 FQNNGV. With 6 bases clipped from V and 5 bases from J, the junction kept 14 bases outside the gene matches. The CDR3 has 16 residues. The CDR3 loop is CASSPGQRGLRETQYF. For the CDR3, the DNA is TGTGCCAGCAGTCCCGGCCAGCGGGGGTTACGGGAGACCCAGTACTTC.

In the case of this clonotype: This may come from a read error, since a much larger clone is one base off. CDR3 sequence (DNA): TGCGCCAGCAGCCAAGGTCCCGCCCGGGGGCCTAATGAAAAACTGGTTTTT. Translated, it gives CASSQGPARGPNEKLVF. V is TRBV4-1 and J is TRBJ1-4, with D perhaps matching TRBD1 (6 bases). Per the germline V gene, CDR1 is MGHRA and CDR2 is YSYEKL. The CDR3 covers 17 residues.